The 31 T cell receptor beta chains below come from one sample, sequenced in a study of T cells in Graves' hyperthyroidism and ophthalmopathy. Researchers took RNA transcripts and amplified the TCR beta CDR3 regions from them. The HTBI primer set drove a first-round RT-PCR of the TCR CDR3. In TCRdb, the multiplex PCR reads were re-called with MiXCR into one record per CDR3 protein. The sample consists of roughly 840,000 distinct CDR3 sequences, around 39% of them appearing once. The sequenced sample consisted of blood. The receptors derive from a man younger than 35 with Graves' hyperthyroidism.

The rearrangement joins TRBV12-3 or TRBV12-4 to TRBJ2-5, with a possible D match to TRBD2 (6 bases). V lost 3 bases, J lost 1 base, and 15 bases lay in between. The CDR3 consists of 16 residues. CDR3 DNA: TGTGCCAGCAGTTTTGTCAGCAGGAGGGCCCAAGAGACCCAGTACTTC. Protein sequence: CASSFVSRRAQETQYF.

The chain has TRBV7-3 and TRBJ2-6; 7 nucleotides line up with TRBD1. The germline CDR1 and CDR2 sequences are SGHTA and FQGTGA. The CDR3 has 20 residues. V shed 5 bases and J 1 base; nucleotides not matched to a gene: 17. In DNA form, the CDR3 reads TGTGCCAGCAGCCTAAACCTCCGGGACAGCCCTTTATCTGGGGCCAACGTCCTGACTTTC. The encoded protein is CASSLNLRDSPLSGANVLTF.

This clonotype was counted at least ten times. V is TRBV10-2 and J is TRBJ2-7, with TRBD1 matching over 8 bases. The CDR3 covers 14 residues. V lost 4 bases to trimming and J lost 1 base; unmatched junction nucleotides: 3. CDR1 is WSHSY, CDR2 SAAADI, per germline. The CDR3 protein is CASSGGQVSYEQYF. The DNA of the CDR3 is TGCGCCAGCAGTGGGGGACAGGTTTCCTACGAGCAGTACTTC.

As for this clonotype: Just one base apart from a much larger clone, this may be a read error. The rearrangement uses TRBV11-2 and TRBJ2-6, with D maybe TRBD1 (5 bases). The CDR3 extends over 15 amino acids. Trimming took off 5 bases at V and 6 bases at J, with 14 bases between the two ends. Germline CDR1 and CDR2: SGHAT and FQNNGV. CDR3 sequence: CASSAGAGMANVLTF. The CDR3 DNA reads as TGTGCCAGCAGCGCTGGGGCAGGGATGGCCAACGTCCTGACTTTC.

The gene calls are TRBV11-2 and TRBJ2-7; 9 nucleotides line up with TRBD2. The CDR3 has 17 residues. CDR1 is SGHAT, CDR2 FQNNGV, per germline. V lost 4 bases to trimming and J lost 0 bases; unmatched junction nucleotides: 10. The CDR3 region is CASSSHRAGGSSYEQYF. DNA of the CDR3: TGTGCCAGCAGCTCCCACCGGGCGGGGGGGAGCTCCTACGAGCAGTACTTC.

This clonotype was seen at least ten times. The rearrangement joins TRBV24-1 to TRBJ1-5; maybe TRBD1 (6 bases). Germline CDR1 is KGHDR and CDR2 is SFDVKD. The V end lost 2 bases, the J end lost 3 bases, and 13 bases lay between the germline ends. This CDR3 has 16 amino acids. CDR3 nucleotide sequence: TGTGCCACCAGTGATTCGGACCAGGGGAACAATCAGCCCCAGCATTTT. Translating gives CATSDSDQGNNQPQHF.

The rearrangement links TRBV19 to TRBJ1-5; 9 nucleotides agree with TRBD1. Germline V gene lookup returns CDR1 LNHDA and CDR2 SQIVND (reference sequence). The CDR3 covers 12 residues. V shed 7 bases, J shed 9 bases, and the junction held 4 bases outside the gene matches. Here the CDR3 reads CASNTGGLPQHF. CDR3 DNA sequence: TGTGCCAGTAATACAGGGGGCTTGCCCCAGCATTTT.

As regards this clonotype: A read error may explain this, as a much larger clone is one base away. The J gene is TRBJ2-7, the V gene TRBV24-1; D unclear. CDR1 is KGHDR and CDR2 is SFDVKD in the germline V gene. Trimming left V 4 bases short and J 4 bases short, with 7 bases between. The length of the CDR3 is 12 residues. CDR3 nucleotides: TGTGCCACCAGTGACTGTGGGTACGAGCAGTACTTC. Protein: CATSDCGYEQYF.

This clonotype was detected ten times or more. The chain carries TRBV25-1 and TRBJ1-1; 7 bases map to TRBD1. CDR1 MGHDK and CDR2 SYGVNS come from the germline V gene. V was clipped by 10 bases and J by 3 bases; unmatched bases: 11. This CDR3 is 14 amino acids long. CDR3 sequence (DNA): TGTGCCATCCCGGACAGGAGGATTTACACTGAAGCTTTCTTT. Translation: CAIPDRRIYTEAFF.

This clonotype was counted many times. The genes are TRBV10-3 and TRBJ1-4, with no clear D. The CDR3 runs to 14 residues. Germline V lookup: CDR1 ENHRY, CDR2 SYGVKD. Trimming pared 5 bases from V and 0 bases from J, leaving 7 bases between. CDR3 protein: CAISPVATNEKLFF. The CDR3, as DNA: TGTGCCATCAGTCCAGTTGCAACTAATGAAAAACTGTTTTTT.

The rearrangement links TRBV7-9 to TRBJ1-1; D uncertain. V gave up 8 bases and J gave up 1 base, with 11 bases separating them. Germline CDR1 SEHNR, CDR2 FQNEAQ (reference sequence). This CDR3 comprises 13 residues. The CDR3 DNA reads as TGTGCCAGCCGGAGGAACCCGAACACTGAAGCTTTCTTT. The encoded protein is CASRRNPNTEAFF.

This clonotype was seen ten or more times. The chain carries TRBV10-3 and TRBJ2-7, with a possible D match to TRBD2 (5 bases). The CDR3 length is 13 residues. With 8 bases removed from V and 1 base from J, the gap between germline ends came to 12 bases. Germline V gene sequence: CDR1 ENHRY, CDR2 SYGVKD. CDR3 bases: TGTGCCATCCGAGAGGGAGTTTCCTACGAGCAGTACTTC. Its translation is CAIREGVSYEQYF.

The chain has TRBV5-4 and TRBJ2-7; 9 positions agree with TRBD1. Trimming cost V 4 bases and J 2 bases; bases outside gene matches: 10. The CDR3 runs 16 residues. Per germline, CDR1 SGHNT and CDR2 YYREEE (reference sequence). CDR3 nucleotide sequence: TGTGCCAGCAGCCGGGACCGTAGACAGGGGGCCTACGAGCAGTACTTC. Amino acid sequence: CASSRDRRQGAYEQYF.

V usage is TRBV20-1 and J usage is TRBJ1-1; D is possibly TRBD1 (6 bases). Per germline, CDR1 DFQATT and CDR2 SNEGSKA (reference sequence). CDR3 size: 14 residues. The germline V and J ends were trimmed by 5 bases and 0 bases, with 13 bases remaining between them. The CDR3 DNA reads TGCAGTGCTCAAAGGGGGGAGATGAACACTGAAGCTTTCTTT. It yields the protein CSAQRGEMNTEAFF.

This clonotype has more than one count but fewer than ten. The chain carries TRBV11-2 and TRBJ1-1; tentative D call: TRBD1 (6 bases). The CDR3 runs to 18 residues. The ends were cut back, 2 bases at V and 3 bases at J, with 22 bases in the middle. CDR1 SGHAT and CDR2 FQNNGV come from the germline V gene. The CDR3 reads CASSLWKHPDRPYTEAFF. Written as DNA, the CDR3 is TGTGCCAGCAGCTTATGGAAGCACCCGGACAGACCTTACACTGAAGCTTTCTTT.

This clonotype was seen at least ten times. The V and J genes are TRBV7-2 and TRBJ1-4; D uncertain. CDR1 is SGHTA and CDR2 is FQGNSA in the germline V gene. The CDR3 has 14 residues. The ends were cut back, 5 bases at V and 6 bases at J, with 13 bases in the middle. CDR3 nucleotide sequence: TGTGCCAGCAGCCCAGAGGCGAGGCATGAAAAACTGTTTTTT. Its translation is CASSPEARHEKLFF.

This clonotype has ten or more counts. This chain uses TRBV15 with TRBJ2-2; no reliable D call. The V gene's germline CDR1 is LNHNV and CDR2 YYDKDF (reference sequence). The V end was cut by 7 bases, the J end by 6 bases, with 9 bases between. The CDR3 runs 12 residues. The CDR3 protein is CATKEHPGELFF. DNA for the CDR3: TGTGCCACCAAGGAGCATCCCGGGGAGCTGTTTTTT.

The chain couples TRBV12-3 or TRBV12-4 to TRBJ1-2; a possible D gene is TRBD1 (6 bases). V was shortened by 4 bases and J by 8 bases, with 14 bases between the two germline ends. The CDR3 is made up of 13 amino acids. In DNA form, the CDR3 reads TGTGCCAGCAGTTCACCACAGGGTGGCGGCTACACCTTC. Its translation is CASSSPQGGGYTF.

Concerning this clonotype itself: A much larger clone differs from this one at a single base, so this may be a read error. The chain links TRBV29-1 to TRBJ1-1; D is unclear. Trimming left V 5 bases short and J 4 bases short, with 17 bases between. Germline lookup yields CDR1 SQVTM and CDR2 ANQGSEA. The length of the CDR3 is 14 residues. The CDR3, as DNA: TGCAGCGTTTATGGCGGAGAAGTTGGCACTGAAGCTTTCTTT. It yields the protein CSVYGGEVGTEAFF. Complete variable domain (other parts from reference TRBV29-1 and TRBJ1-1): SAVISQKPSRDICQRGTSLTIQCQVDSQVTMMFWYRQQPGQSLTLIATANQGSEATYESGFVIDKFPISRPNLTFSTLTVSNMSPEDSSIYLCSVYGGEVGTEAFFGQGTRLTVV.

The rearrangement joins TRBV11-1 to TRBJ1-2; perhaps TRBD1 as D (5 bases). The CDR3 runs 17 residues. With 1 base removed from V and 0 bases from J, the gap between germline ends came to 15 bases. Per germline, CDR1 SGHAT and CDR2 FQDESV (reference sequence). The CDR3 DNA reads TGTGCCAGCAGCTTAGGGAGCGCGGGGGAGCCTAACTATGGCTACACCTTC. It is translated as CASSLGSAGEPNYGYTF.

Regarding this clonotype: A read error may produce the germline difference seen at one junction end. The chain carries TRBV9 and TRBJ2-5; D not resolved. Germline CDR1 SGDLS, CDR2 YYNGEE. This CDR3 is 14 amino acids long. CDR3 nucleotide sequence: TGCGCCAGCAGCTTAGGGCCACTCAGTGAGACCCAGTACTTC. Encoded protein: CASSLGPLSETQYF.

The chain carries TRBV29-1 and TRBJ2-2; D tentatively fits TRBD1 or TRBD2 (6 bases each). The CDR3 consists of 12 residues. V lost 5 bases and J 6 bases, leaving 10 bases between the germline ends. Germline CDR1 reads SQVTM; CDR2 reads ANQGSEA. CDR3 amino acids: CSVTGAAGELFF. CDR3 bases: TGCAGCGTTACGGGGGCGGCCGGGGAGCTGTTTTTT.

This clonotype was counted at least ten times. The chain carries TRBV7-9 and TRBJ2-7, with D perhaps matching TRBD1 (6 bases). Germline V lookup: CDR1 SEHNR, CDR2 FQNEAQ (reference sequence). The ends were cut back, 8 bases at V and 7 bases at J, with 15 bases in the middle. The CDR3 totals 12 residues. The DNA of the CDR3 is TGTGCCAGCGGAAGGGGGACGGTGGAGCAGTACTTC. As protein: CASGRGTVEQYF.

V and J are TRBV10-3 and TRBJ1-6; D ambiguous. Germline V gene sequence: CDR1 ENHRY, CDR2 SYGVKD. V lost 2 bases to trimming and J lost 7 bases, with 12 bases between them. The CDR3 covers 15 residues. In DNA form, the CDR3 reads TGTGCCATCAGTGAGCTCTCCAAGGACAATTCACCCCTCCACTTT. Translated, it gives CAISELSKDNSPLHF.

The chain joins TRBV10-2 to TRBJ1-1; unclear D gene. In germline, CDR1 is WSHSY, CDR2 SAAADI. The CDR3 is 15 amino acids. Trimming took off 6 bases at V and 6 bases at J, with 20 bases between the two ends. CDR3 sequence reads: CASSQDSVGHPEAFF. In DNA, the CDR3 is TGCGCCAGCAGCCAAGACTCTGTAGGCCACCCTGAAGCTTTCTTT.

The sample holds many counts of this clonotype. This chain uses TRBV2 with TRBJ1-6; D may be TRBD1 (5 bases). This CDR3 has 17 amino acids. Trimming left V 1 base short and J 5 bases short, with 15 bases between. Germline CDR1 is SNHLY and CDR2 is FYNNEI. The CDR3 nucleotides are TGTGCCAGCAGTGAAGGGGGCCCGGGTAGCCATAATTCACCCCTCCACTTT. Amino acids: CASSEGGPGSHNSPLHF.

This clonotype turned up a few times. The chain links TRBV5-1 to TRBJ2-5; 10 bases match TRBD1. The V and J ends lost 0 bases and 7 bases, in that order; junction bases with no gene match: 3. Looked up from germline, CDR1 is SGHRS and CDR2 is YFSETQ. The CDR3 consists of 14 residues. The CDR3 DNA reads as TGCGCCAGCAGCTTGGACGACAGGGGGCGGACCCAGTACTTC. Its translation is CASSLDDRGRTQYF.

This clonotype was detected a few times. The chain employs TRBV20-1 and TRBJ2-6; unclear D gene. CDR3 size: 17 residues. Germline CDR1 and CDR2: DFQATT and SNEGSKA (reference sequence). The germline V and J ends were trimmed by 1 base and 0 bases, with 13 bases remaining between them. The CDR3 DNA is TGCAGTGCTAGAGTGGCTTTTCATGACTCTGGGGCCAACGTCCTGACTTTC. It specifies CSARVAFHDSGANVLTF.

Only a few counts were recorded for this clonotype. This chain connects TRBV20-1 to TRBJ2-2; D may be TRBD1 (5 bases). The CDR3 totals 14 residues. Germline lookup yields CDR1 DFQATT and CDR2 SNEGSKA (reference sequence). Between the trimmed V and J ends, which lost 5 bases and 0 bases, there was a span of 10 bases. Here the CDR3 reads CSAVRAANTGELFF. CDR3 sequence (DNA): TGCAGTGCTGTCAGGGCAGCGAACACCGGGGAGCTGTTTTTT.

This clonotype was seen at least ten times. V and J are TRBV25-1 and TRBJ1-6; 9 positions agree with TRBD1. Germline values: CDR1 MGHDK, CDR2 SYGVNS. The J segment lost 6 bases and the V segment lost 7 bases, leaving 4 bases of the junction unmatched. The CDR3 is 14 amino acids. The CDR3 region is CASTGTGFNSPLHF. For the CDR3, the DNA is TGTGCCAGCACCGGGACAGGGTTTAATTCACCCCTCCACTTT.

The sample holds a few counts of this clonotype. The chain couples TRBV9 to TRBJ2-5; 9 nucleotides agree with TRBD2. This CDR3 has 16 amino acids. Germline-derived CDR1 and CDR2 are SGDLS and YYNGEE. V dropped 0 bases and J dropped 5; count of bases not matched to a gene: 8. In DNA, the CDR3 is TGTGCCAGCAGCGTAGGAGTAGCGGGGGCCGGGGAGACCCAGTACTTC. Its translation is CASSVGVAGAGETQYF.